This T cell receptor beta chain is from a study of CD8+ T cells in alopecia areata. The overall study: The drug, oral tofacitinib, was given to treated patients at 5 to 10 mg twice daily. Severity of treated patients was scored by affected scalp percentage.

As for this clone: The target antigen is unknown.

Study findings and constraints: Elevated clonality characterized lesional scalp relative to normal scalp, particularly in alopecia totalis/universalis. Normal skin's resident alphabeta T cells are also sequenced in scalp samples.

Extraction of RNA preceded its reverse transcription into cDNA, which served as the sequencing template. The table came from immunoSEQ multiplex PCR; TCRdb's copy has only in-frame clones and leaves some out. This table has some 150,000 clones, roughly 54% appearing once. Treatment: oral pan-JAK inhibitor, 5-10 mg twice daily. V was pared by 8 bases and J by 2 bases, with 4 bases of the junction left unmatched. The CDR3 consists of 14 residues. Per germline, CDR1 GTSNPN and CDR2 SVGIG (reference sequence). The sequencing here drew on CD8+ T cells sorted from blood, taken at week 4, from a patient treated with tofacitinib. V usage is TRBV30 and J usage is TRBJ2-6; 9 nucleotides line up with TRBD1. This clonotype was sampled from a human donor with alopecia areata. CDR3 bases: TGTGCCATCGGGACAGGGACTGGGGCCAACGTCCTGACTTTC. The encoded protein is CAIGTGTGANVLTF. The entire variable domain, with the rest obtained from reference TRBV30 and TRBJ2-6, is as follows: SQTIHQWPATLVQPVGSPLSLECTVEGTSNPNLYWYRQAAGRGLQLLFYSVGIGQISSEVPQNLSASRPQDRQFILSSKKLLLSDSGFYLCAIGTGTGANVLTFGAGSRLTVL.